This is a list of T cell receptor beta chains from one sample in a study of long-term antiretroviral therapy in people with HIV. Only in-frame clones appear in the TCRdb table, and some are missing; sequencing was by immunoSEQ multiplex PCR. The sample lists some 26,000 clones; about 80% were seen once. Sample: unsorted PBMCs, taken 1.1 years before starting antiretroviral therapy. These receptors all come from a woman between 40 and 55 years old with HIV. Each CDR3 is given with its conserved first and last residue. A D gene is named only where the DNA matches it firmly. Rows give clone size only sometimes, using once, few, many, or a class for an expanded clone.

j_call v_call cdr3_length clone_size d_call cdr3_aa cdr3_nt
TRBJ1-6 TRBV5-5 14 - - CASSPLVPNSPLHF TGTGCCAGCAGCCCACTAGTCCCTAATTCACCCCTCCACTTT
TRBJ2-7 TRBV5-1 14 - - CASSFSGGGDEQYF TGCGCCAGCAGCTTCAGTGGAGGGGGAGACGAGCAGTACTTC
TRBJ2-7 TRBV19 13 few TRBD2 CASNRGGRDEQYF TGTGCCAGCAACCGGGGGGGCCGCGACGAGCAGTACTTC
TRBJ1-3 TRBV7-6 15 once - CASSSRQFSGNTIYF TGTGCCAGCAGCTCCCGGCAGTTCTCTGGAAACACCATATATTTT
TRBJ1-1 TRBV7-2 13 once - CASSLNGYTEAFF TGTGCCAGCAGCTTAAATGGATACACTGAAGCTTTCTTT
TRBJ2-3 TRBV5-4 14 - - CASSLDRGTDTQYF TGTGCCAGCAGCTTGGACAGGGGCACAGATACGCAGTATTTT
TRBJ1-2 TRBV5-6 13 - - CASSNAANYGYTF TGTGCCAGCAGCAACGCAGCTAACTATGGCTACACCTTC
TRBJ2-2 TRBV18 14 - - CASSAQIDTGELFF TGTGCCAGCTCCGCTCAGATTGACACCGGGGAGCTGTTTTTT
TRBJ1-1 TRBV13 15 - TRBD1 CASSITGQGSTEAFF TGTGCCAGCAGCATTACTGGACAGGGGAGCACTGAAGCTTTCTTT
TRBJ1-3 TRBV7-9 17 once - CASSLGRQDRSGNTIYF TGTGCCAGCAGCTTAGGTCGGCAGGACCGCTCTGGAAACACCATATATTTT
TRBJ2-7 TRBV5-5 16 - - CASSFDPTREPIEQYF TGTGCCAGCAGCTTCGACCCCACCCGGGAGCCTATCGAGCAGTACTTC
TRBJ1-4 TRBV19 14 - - CASSIEGANEKLFF TGTGCCAGTAGTATTGAGGGGGCTAATGAAAAACTGTTTTTT
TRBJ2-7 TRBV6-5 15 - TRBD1 CASSYQGQGAYEQYF TGTGCCAGCAGTTACCAGGGACAGGGGGCCTACGAGCAGTACTTC
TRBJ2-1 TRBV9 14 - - CASSVMESYNEQFF TGTGCCAGCAGCGTAATGGAGAGCTACAATGAGCAGTTCTTC
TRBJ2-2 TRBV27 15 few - CASSFQTGATGELFF TGTGCCAGCAGTTTTCAAACGGGGGCAACCGGGGAGCTGTTTTTT
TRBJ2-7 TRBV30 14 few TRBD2 CAWSRLAGGSEQYF TGTGCCTGGAGTAGACTAGCGGGAGGCTCCGAGCAGTACTTC